These 3 T cell receptor beta chains were sequenced from one sample in a study of T cell responses to AZD1222 COVID-19 vaccine. Measured with immunoSEQ multiplex PCR; TCRdb has only the in-frame clones, and not every one. Here the sample spans about 140,000 clones, about 92% being singletons. Sequencing used peripheral blood, obtained on day 0 of AZD1222 vaccination. All receptors come from an adult in good health.

V is TRBV5-4 and J is TRBJ2-7; tentatively, D is TRBD1 (5 bases). The V gene's germline CDR1 is SGHNT and CDR2 YYREEE (reference sequence). V lost 4 bases and J lost 0, with 14 bases in between. The CDR3 loop spans 15 amino acids. CDR3 DNA: TGTGCCAGCAGCCACATAGGGGAATTCTCCTACGAGCAGTACTTC. This gives the protein CASSHIGEFSYEQYF.

This clone was counted a single time. V usage is TRBV5-6 and J usage is TRBJ1-4; a weak D match, TRBD1 (6 bases). Germline V gene lookup returns CDR1 SGHDT and CDR2 YYEEEE. This CDR3 region has 13 residues. The germline V and J ends were trimmed by 2 bases and 7 bases, with 9 bases remaining between them. The CDR3 spells CASSLQGSEKLFF. The CDR3 bases are TGTGCCAGCAGCTTACAGGGTAGTGAAAAACTGTTTTTT.

Remarks on this clone: Within the sample, other DNA sequences also encode this same CDR3. This chain links TRBV9 with TRBJ2-2; D uncertain. Germline assignment: CDR1 SGDLS and CDR2 YYNGEE. V was cut by 2 bases and J by 2 bases, with 1 base left in between. The CDR3 is 12 amino acids. Here the CDR3 DNA reads TGTGCCAGCAGCGTTAACACCGGGGAGCTGTTTTTT. The encoded protein is CASSVNTGELFF.